The 22 T cell receptor beta chains in this list originate from one sample, sequenced in a study of control samples from healthy donors and cancer patients. TCRdb keeps only in-frame clones here, not all; method: immunoSEQ multiplex PCR. The sample yields over 200,000 clones, approximately 80% seen once. Sequencing was carried out using PBMCs. The source of these receptors is a woman aged 55-69 years with lung cancer.

The V call is TRBV6-2 or TRBV6-3, the J call TRBJ1-4; 7 bases map to TRBD1. Germline CDR1 and CDR2: MNHEY and SVGEGT. V trimming: 4 bases; J trimming: 5 bases; junction bases outside the gene matches: 4. There are 14 residues in the CDR3. DNA of the CDR3: TGTGCCAGCAGTTTAGGGGGACAGAATGAAAAACTGTTTTTT. Protein sequence: CASSLGGQNEKLFF.

This clone appeared once. The V call is TRBV28, the J call TRBJ2-7; 8 nucleotides agree with TRBD1. V gave up 5 bases and J gave up 3 bases; unmatched junction bases: 9. CDR3 length: 15 residues. Per the germline V gene, CDR1 is MDHEN and CDR2 is SYDVKM. This CDR3 reads CASSIGTGYHYEQYF. The CDR3 bases are TGTGCCAGCAGTATAGGGACAGGCTACCACTACGAGCAGTACTTC.

The V call is TRBV10-3, the J call TRBJ2-7; the match to TRBD1 covers 7 bases. With 3 bases clipped from V and 4 bases from J, the junction kept 12 bases outside the gene matches. Germline V lookup: CDR1 ENHRY, CDR2 SYGVKD. The CDR3 consists of 16 residues. CDR3 DNA sequence: TGTGCCATCAGTGACATGACAGGGATCCTTAGTTACGAGCAGTACTTC. Protein: CAISDMTGILSYEQYF.

The chain has TRBV18 and TRBJ2-2, with 9 bases matching TRBD1. The germline V gene has CDR1 KGHSH and CDR2 LQKENI. The CDR3 runs 15 residues. J lost 4 bases, V lost 3 bases, and 3 bases had no gene match. In DNA form, the CDR3 reads TGTGCCAGCTCACCCGCGACAGGGGGCACCGGGGAGCTGTTTTTT. Protein sequence: CASSPATGGTGELFF. The full variable domain, completed using reference TRBV18 and TRBJ2-2, is NAGVMQNPRHLVRRRGQEARLRCSPMKGHSHVYWYRQLPEEGLKFMVYLQKENIIDESGMPKERFSAEFPKEGPSILRIQQVVRGDSAAYFCASSPATGGTGELFFGEGSRLTVL.

This chain uses TRBV5-1 with TRBJ1-1; D is uncertain. V lost 4 bases, J lost 1 base, and 14 bases lay in between. The germline V gene encodes CDR1 SGHRS and CDR2 YFSETQ. CDR3 length equals 15 residues. This CDR3 reads CASSPQWLTNTEAFF. The DNA for the CDR3 is TGCGCCAGCAGCCCTCAGTGGTTGACGAACACTGAAGCTTTCTTT. The variable domain in full, with the rest retrieved from reference TRBV5-1 and TRBJ1-1, is KAGVTQTPRYLIKTRGQQVTLSCSPISGHRSVSWYQQTPGQGLQFLFEYFSETQRNKGNFPGRFSGRQFSNSRSEMNVSTLELGDSALYLCASSPQWLTNTEAFFGQGTRLTVV.

The chain links TRBV10-3 to TRBJ2-3; 8 bases line up with TRBD2. From germline, CDR1 is ENHRY and CDR2 SYGVKD. There are 15 residues in the CDR3. The ends lost 4 bases at V and 2 bases at J; junction bases unmatched: 5. The CDR3 loop reads CAISVAGGSTDTQYF. CDR3 DNA: TGTGCCATCAGTGTCGCGGGGGGTTCCACAGATACGCAGTATTTT.

The rearrangement links TRBV7-9 to TRBJ2-7; possible D gene TRBD1, 6 bases. In germline, CDR1 is SEHNR, CDR2 FQNEAQ (reference sequence). The CDR3 spans 14 residues. Trimming stripped 3 bases from V and 0 bases from J, with 9 bases between. The CDR3 region is CASSLDRPSYEQYF. CDR3 in DNA: TGTGCCAGCAGCTTGGACAGACCCTCCTACGAGCAGTACTTC.

V gene TRBV18 combines with J gene TRBJ1-2; weak D call: TRBD1 (5 bases). Between the trimmed V and J ends, which lost 6 bases and 7 bases, there was a span of 18 bases. This CDR3 is built from 14 residues. Germline-derived CDR1 and CDR2 are KGHSH and LQKENI. The CDR3 spells CASSHGERGRGYTF. Here the CDR3 DNA reads TGTGCCAGCTCCCACGGGGAGAGGGGACGTGGCTACACCTTC. The full variable domain, its missing parts supplied by reference TRBV18 and TRBJ1-2, is NAGVMQNPRHLVRRRGQEARLRCSPMKGHSHVYWYRQLPEEGLKFMVYLQKENIIDESGMPKERFSAEFPKEGPSILRIQQVVRGDSAAYFCASSHGERGRGYTFGSGTRLTVV.

V is TRBV5-6 and J is TRBJ1-3; 7 bases are shared with TRBD1. V dropped 3 bases and J dropped 5; count of bases not matched to a gene: 5. This CDR3 spans 14 amino acids. Germline loops: CDR1 SGHDT, CDR2 YYEEEE. CDR3 in DNA: TGTGCCAGCAGCTCGGGACAGATGAGAAACACCATATATTTT. As protein: CASSSGQMRNTIYF.

This chain connects TRBV24-1 to TRBJ2-3, with D maybe TRBD2 (7 bases). In germline, CDR1 is KGHDR, CDR2 SFDVKD. V was clipped by 5 bases and J by 2 bases, with 19 bases between them. CDR3 length: 17 amino acids. This CDR3 reads CATSGGASGTNTDTQYF. CDR3 nucleotides: TGTGCCACCAGTGGGGGGGCTAGCGGTACAAACACAGATACGCAGTATTTT.

The chain employs TRBV18 and TRBJ2-2, with D perhaps assigned TRBD1 or TRBD2 (6 bases each). The CDR3 extends over 16 amino acids. Germline assignment: CDR1 KGHSH and CDR2 LQKENI. V dropped 0 bases and J dropped 4 bases, with 12 bases sitting between them. The CDR3 DNA is TGTGCCAGCTCACCACCCGGGGGCGCGACCACCGGGGAGCTGTTTTTT. Translated: CASSPPGGATTGELFF.

The chain links TRBV29-1 to TRBJ2-5, with D tentatively TRBD1 (6 bases). V lost 3 bases and J lost 5, with 16 bases in between. The length of the CDR3 is 14 residues. From germline, CDR1 is SQVTM and CDR2 ANQGSEA. The CDR3 DNA reads TGCAGCGTTGACTATGTGCAGGGGCTCGAGACCCAGTACTTC. Translation gives CSVDYVQGLETQYF.

The chain recombines TRBV5-6 with TRBJ1-6; D is undetermined. Per the germline V gene, CDR1 is SGHDT and CDR2 is YYEEEE. Trimming cost V 2 bases and J 9 bases, with 15 bases left between them. CDR3 length equals 15 residues. The CDR3 protein is CASSFGETLGSPLHF. The CDR3 coding sequence is TGTGCCAGCAGCTTCGGGGAGACCTTAGGTTCACCCCTCCACTTT.

The rearrangement links TRBV18 to TRBJ2-1, with D maybe TRBD2 (6 bases). The V end was cut by 0 bases, the J end by 4 bases, with 16 bases between. Germline V gives CDR1 KGHSH, CDR2 LQKENI. The CDR3 sequence is 17 residues long. The CDR3 loop reads CASSPPIGGDAYNEQFF. CDR3 coding DNA: TGTGCCAGCTCACCACCGATCGGCGGGGATGCATACAATGAGCAGTTCTTC. Supplemented by reference TRBV18 and TRBJ2-1, the full variable domain reads NAGVMQNPRHLVRRRGQEARLRCSPMKGHSHVYWYRQLPEEGLKFMVYLQKENIIDESGMPKERFSAEFPKEGPSILRIQQVVRGDSAAYFCASSPPIGGDAYNEQFFGPGTRLTVL.

The V call is TRBV25-1, the J call TRBJ1-5; 7 bases are a match to TRBD1. Per germline, CDR1 MGHDK and CDR2 SYGVNS. The CDR3 contains 14 residues. Losses at the gene ends were 2 bases for V and 6 bases for J; bases not matched to a gene: 4. CDR3 DNA: TGTGCCAGCAGTGAAACAGGGGCCGGTCAGCCCCAGCATTTT. Its protein is CASSETGAGQPQHF.

This clone appeared a single time. V is TRBV12-3 or TRBV12-4 and J is TRBJ2-1, with D possibly TRBD2 on 6 matching bases. V lost 10 bases and J 9 bases, leaving 19 bases between the germline ends. The CDR3 consists of 13 residues. The CDR3 sequence: CATTRQSGSEQFF. The CDR3 nucleotides read TGTGCCACGACAAGACAGTCCGGGAGTGAGCAGTTCTTC.

V is TRBV4-2 and J is TRBJ2-1, with D possibly TRBD2 on 6 matching bases. The CDR3 has 16 residues. V shed 4 bases and J shed 5 bases, with 18 bases lying between them. Germline lookup yields CDR1 LGHNA and CDR2 YNFKEQ. CDR3 in amino acids: CASSLDRRGLDNEQFF. DNA of the CDR3: TGTGCCAGCAGCCTTGATCGGAGGGGCCTTGACAATGAGCAGTTCTTC.

The gene calls are TRBV11-2 and TRBJ2-5; 12 positions agree with TRBD2. This CDR3 spans 15 amino acids. Germline values: CDR1 SGHAT, CDR2 FQNNGV. J gave up 5 bases and V 4 bases, and 5 bases lay outside the gene matches. Here the CDR3 reads CASSWGLAGGETQYF. In DNA form, the CDR3 reads TGTGCCAGCAGCTGGGGACTAGCGGGCGGGGAGACCCAGTACTTC. Using reference TRBV11-2 and TRBJ2-5 for the parts outside the CDR3, the full variable domain is EAGVAQSPRYKIIEKRQSVAFWCNPISGHATLYWYQQILGQGPKLLIQFQNNGVVDDSQLPKDRFSAERLKGVDSTLKIQPAKLEDSAVYLCASSWGLAGGETQYFGPGTRLLVL.

This chain links TRBV7-2 with TRBJ2-3; TRBD2 aligns across 8 bases. The CDR3 runs to 14 residues. The germline V gene encodes CDR1 SGHTA and CDR2 FQGNSA. V gave up 4 bases and J gave up 1 base; unmatched junction bases: 1. DNA for the CDR3: TGTGCCAGCAGCTGGGGACTAGGCACAGATACGCAGTATTTT. This sequence encodes CASSWGLGTDTQYF. The full variable domain, with the rest looked up from reference TRBV7-2 and TRBJ2-3, is GAGVSQSPSNKVTEKGKDVELRCDPISGHTALYWYRQSLGQGLEFLIYFQGNSAPDKSGLPSDRFSAERTGGSVSTLTIQRTQQEDSAVYLCASSWGLGTDTQYFGPGTRLTVL.

This clone occurred once. The chain joins TRBV29-1 to TRBJ1-2, with D hard to call. Trimming took 2 bases from V and 4 from J, leaving 17 bases between them. The CDR3 is made up of 15 amino acids. The germline gives CDR1 SQVTM, CDR2 ANQGSEA. CDR3 protein: CSVERDRGYSYGYTF. In DNA form, the CDR3 reads TGCAGCGTTGAAAGAGACCGGGGATACAGCTATGGCTACACCTTC.

V and J are TRBV19 and TRBJ1-1, with D uncertain. V lost 7 bases, J lost 5 bases, and 11 bases lay in between. Germline CDR1 is LNHDA and CDR2 is SQIVND (reference sequence). CDR3 length: 12 residues. The CDR3 DNA reads as TGTGCCAGTATGAGCCCGGGTACTGAAGCTTTCTTT. This encodes CASMSPGTEAFF.

This clone has only a few counts. The CDR3 region has the DNA TGCGCCAGCAGCCATCCCCGGGGAAGAAACCAAGAGACCCAGTACTTC. Translation: CASSHPRGRNQETQYF. J is TRBJ2-5 and V is TRBV4-1, with a possible D match to TRBD2 (5 bases). The germline V and J ends were trimmed by 3 bases and 0 bases, with 14 bases remaining between them. This CDR3 has 16 amino acids. Germline CDR1 is MGHRA and CDR2 is YSYEKL.